The 10 T cell receptor beta chains given below trace back to one sample, sequenced in a study of blood T cells in healthy people across ages. A second PCR, run for 7 to 11 cycles, used a sample-barcoded 5' primer plus a J-beta primer mix. TCRdb analysed the 5' RACE reads with MiXCR anew, one entry per CDR3 protein. The sample holds roughly 1,500,000 distinct CDR3 sequences, roughly 32% seen once. Material: blood. The source is a woman aged 30 to 39 in good health.

This clonotype was counted between two and nine times. The V gene is TRBV4-1, the J gene TRBJ2-7, with 13 positions matching TRBD2. There are 18 residues in the CDR3. Germline V CDR1 and CDR2: MGHRA, YSYEKL. J lost 5 bases, V lost 3 bases, and 13 bases had no gene match. CDR3 amino acids: CASSHRTSGSPIRDEQYF. The CDR3 DNA sequence: TGCGCCAGCAGCCATCGGACTAGCGGGAGCCCTATTAGGGACGAGCAGTACTTC.

A note on this clonotype: A much bigger clone sits one base away, suggesting this may be a read error. V usage is TRBV6-2 or TRBV6-3 and J usage is TRBJ2-5, with no clear D. The V and J ends lost 5 bases and 5 bases respectively, with 9 bases between them. The CDR3 is 12 amino acids. Germline values: CDR1 MNHEY, CDR2 SVGEGT. CDR3 in DNA: TGTGCCAGCAGTCACGAATTGGAGACCCAGTACTTC. Translated, it gives CASSHELETQYF.

This clonotype was seen ten or more times. The chain has TRBV20-1 and TRBJ2-1; 9 nucleotides match TRBD1. The CDR3 runs 15 residues. CDR1 is DFQATT and CDR2 is SNEGSKA in the germline V gene (reference sequence). The V segment lost 6 bases and the J segment 2 bases; nucleotides outside the gene matches: 8. DNA for the CDR3: TGCAGTGCCGCAAATGACAGGGGGACCTACAATGAGCAGTTCTTC. It is translated as CSAANDRGTYNEQFF.

This sequence joins TRBV5-1 and TRBJ2-7; the D gene could be TRBD1 or TRBD2 (5 bases each). The ends were cut back, 3 bases at V and 2 bases at J, with 15 bases in the middle. Germline assignment: CDR1 SGHRS and CDR2 YFSETQ. This CDR3 is built from 15 residues. The CDR3 DNA reads TGCGCCAGCAGCTCCGGACACTTGAGGGCCTACGAGCAGTACTTC. Protein: CASSSGHLRAYEQYF.

The sample holds a few counts of this clonotype. The V gene is TRBV7-9, the J gene TRBJ2-7; D may be TRBD1 (6 bases). Germline CDR1 and CDR2: SEHNR and FQNEAQ (reference sequence). This CDR3 has 14 amino acids. V was cut by 11 bases and J by 3 bases, with 20 bases left in between. The CDR3 region is CAVNRQATLYEQYF. As DNA, the CDR3 is TGTGCCGTCAATCGACAGGCCACCCTCTACGAGCAGTACTTC.

The chain recombines TRBV27 with TRBJ2-3, with D maybe TRBD1 (6 bases). This CDR3 has 17 residues. CDR1 is MNHEY, CDR2 SMNVEV, per germline (reference sequence). V was trimmed by 3 bases and J by 2 bases, leaving 18 bases between them. CDR3 protein: CASSFSSTGASTDTQYF. The CDR3 region has the DNA TGTGCCAGCAGTTTTTCTTCGACAGGAGCCTCCACAGATACGCAGTATTTT.

This sequence joins TRBV12-3 or TRBV12-4 and TRBJ2-5, with 7 bases aligning to TRBD2. The CDR3 has 14 residues. Trimming cost V 4 bases and J 7 bases; bases outside gene matches: 9. DNA for the CDR3: TGTGCCAGCAGTTCGGGACTACTCCCAGTGACCCAGTACTTC. As protein: CASSSGLLPVTQYF.

This chain joins TRBV7-2 and TRBJ2-3, with 7 bases matching TRBD2. The CDR3 spans 14 residues. The J segment lost 5 bases and the V segment lost 8 bases, leaving 10 bases of the junction unmatched. Germline CDR1 SGHTA, CDR2 FQGNSA. The CDR3 region has the DNA TGTGCCAGCCTCCAGGGCGGGGGATTAGATACGCAGTATTTT. It translates to CASLQGGGLDTQYF.

This clonotype showed up many times. This sequence joins TRBV7-2 and TRBJ2-5; 9 nucleotides align to TRBD2. Germline CDR1 and CDR2: SGHTA and FQGNSA. Trimming took 7 bases from V and 4 from J; bases not matched to a gene: 13. This CDR3 region has 16 residues. CDR3 nucleotide sequence: TGTGCCAGCACTTCACTCGGGGGTAGCGGGGGAGAGACCCAGTACTTC. Protein product: CASTSLGGSGGETQYF.

The rearrangement joins TRBV6-6 to TRBJ1-5, with a possible D match to TRBD1 (6 bases). Trimming removed 10 bases at V and 1 base at J, with 17 bases between. Germline V gene data show CDR1 as MNHNY and CDR2 as SVGAGI (reference sequence). The CDR3 contains 15 residues. CDR3 sequence (DNA): TGTGCCACCCGCGGGGGGCGAGGAAGCAATCAGCCCCAGCATTTT. Amino acids: CATRGGRGSNQPQHF.